These T cell receptor beta chains were read from a single sample in a study of T cell responses to AZD1222 COVID-19 vaccine. Sequencing was performed with immunoSEQ multiplex PCR; in TCRdb, only in-frame clones are kept and a portion is missing. The sample yields 95,000 to 150,000 clones, about 90% seen once. Source: peripheral blood, taken on day 0 of AZD1222 vaccination. Receptor source: an adult in good health. The CDR3 runs from the conserved cysteine through the conserved F or W. Fields, in order: V gene, J gene, CDR3 protein.

>TRBV18|TRBJ1-5
CASATSGTGRDQPQHF
>TRBV12-3/TRBV12-4|TRBJ1-3
CASRVVSGNTIYF
>TRBV2|TRBJ1-3
CASRGDRVTGNTIYF
>TRBV4-1|TRBJ2-1
CASSQEGSSYNEQFF
>TRBV11-2|TRBJ2-1
CASSLGGRAGNEQFF
>TRBV5-1|TRBJ2-7
CASSASSYEQYF
>TRBV10-3|TRBJ1-6
CAISVKFTGEGSPLHF
>TRBV3-1/TRBV3-2|TRBJ2-5
CASSQRKLAGHLGDQYF
>TRBV29-1|TRBJ2-1
CSVESGGNEQFF
>TRBV6-5|TRBJ2-7
CASSLTGVSYEQYF
>TRBV2|TRBJ1-2
CASSPGSYGYTF
>TRBV29-1|TRBJ2-3
CSVGDRDVTDTQYF
>TRBV19|TRBJ1-2
CASSIFAETGGHGYTF